This is a list of T cell receptor beta chains from one sample in a study of technical replicates of blood from a few donors. TCRdb's table, derived via immunoSEQ multiplex PCR, lists solely in-frame clones and lacks some. The sample consists of about 15,000 clones, 87% of them appearing once. The sequenced material came from PBMCs. The origin of the receptors is a human donor in good health. Each CDR3 is given with its conserved first and last residue. D genes are given only for firm matches. Rows give clone size only sometimes, using once, few, many, or a class for an expanded clone.

abundance	v_gene	j_gene	d_gene	CDR3aa	CDR3nt
-	TRBV5-1	TRBJ1-4	TRBD1	CASSPGQGREKLFF	TGCGCCAGCAGCCCCGGACAGGGAAGGGAAAAACTGTTTTTT
-	TRBV28	TRBJ2-7	-	CASSGAGFEQYF	TGTGCCAGCAGTGGGGCCGGTTTTGAGCAGTACTTC
-	TRBV19	TRBJ1-2	-	CASNLVGDAREDYGYTF	TGTGCCAGTAACCTAGTAGGGGACGCCAGGGAGGACTATGGCTACACCTTC
-	TRBV5-1	TRBJ2-4	TRBD1	CASSSSGDRGDIQYF	TGCGCCAGCAGTTCATCCGGGGACAGGGGGGACATTCAGTACTTC
-	TRBV7-9	TRBJ2-5	-	CASSLGAVQETQYF	TGTGCCAGCAGCTTAGGAGCGGTCCAAGAGACCCAGTACTTC
few	TRBV30	TRBJ1-2	-	CALRRGGYTF	TGTGCCCTACGGAGGGGTGGCTACACCTTC
-	TRBV5-6	TRBJ1-3	-	CASSRVTGTGNTIYF	TGTGCCAGCAGCAGAGTCACAGGGACTGGAAACACCATATATTTT
once	TRBV6-5	TRBJ2-3	-	CASSPGPNRADTQYF	TGTGCCAGCAGCCCCGGTCCCAACAGGGCGGATACGCAGTATTTT
-	TRBV9	TRBJ1-4	-	CASSVRQKNEKLFF	TGTGCCAGCAGCGTAAGACAAAAGAACGAAAAACTGTTTTTT
-	TRBV28	TRBJ1-2	-	CASSLGGGLEGYTF	TGTGCCAGCAGTTTGGGCGGGGGGCTTGAGGGCTACACCTTC
-	TRBV6-5	TRBJ2-7	TRBD2	CASSYSGEGEQYF	TGTGCCAGCAGTTACAGTGGGGAGGGCGAGCAGTACTTC
-	TRBV11-3	TRBJ2-2	-	CASSFQGITGELFF	TGTGCCAGCAGCTTTCAGGGAATCACCGGGGAGCTGTTTTTT
-	TRBV11-2	TRBJ2-4	-	CASSLAWRGVIAKNIQYF	TGTGCCAGCAGCTTAGCTTGGCGCGGGGTTATAGCCAAAAACATTCAGTACTTC
-	TRBV5-4	TRBJ2-2	-	CASSLAGGQAGELFF	TGTGCCAGCAGCTTGGCCGGGGGGCAGGCCGGGGAGCTGTTTTTT
-	TRBV7-9	TRBJ2-1	-	CASSRVGNEQFF	TGTGCCAGCTCCAGGGTTGGCAATGAGCAGTTCTTC
-	TRBV6-1	TRBJ1-5	-	CASTFRDQPQHF	TGTGCCAGCACGTTCAGGGATCAGCCCCAGCATTTT
-	TRBV21-1	TRBJ2-1	-	CASSKVNCDSPRNEQFF	TGTGCCAGCAGCAAAGTTAATTGCGATAGCCCCCGCAATGAGCAGTTCTTC
-	TRBV6-6	TRBJ2-7	-	CASSYLQVSYEQYF	TGTGCCAGCAGTTACTTACAGGTCTCCTACGAGCAGTACTTC
-	TRBV7-9	TRBJ2-1	-	CASSLVLAEQFF	TGTGCCAGCAGCTTAGTCCTAGCGGAGCAGTTCTTC
-	TRBV7-6	TRBJ2-7	-	CASSLRLSGRWYF	TGTGCCAGCAGCTTAAGACTATCAGGTCGGTGGTACTTC
-	TRBV5-1	TRBJ2-1	TRBD2	CASSTGTSGYNEQFF	TGCGCCAGCAGCACCGGGACTAGCGGTTACAATGAGCAGTTCTTC
-	TRBV29-1	TRBJ1-2	-	CSVEDQQGIYGYTF	TGCAGCGTTGAAGACCAACAGGGCATCTATGGCTACACCTTC
few	TRBV19	TRBJ1-5	TRBD1	CASSMGQGASQPQHF	TGTGCCAGTAGTATGGGCCAGGGGGCGAGTCAGCCCCAGCATTTT
-	TRBV28	TRBJ2-2	TRBD1	CASSFLGTGGTGELFF	TGTGCCAGCAGTTTCTTAGGGACAGGGGGCACCGGGGAGCTGTTTTTT
-	TRBV30	TRBJ1-3	TRBD1	CAWSVGRTGVVGNTIYF	TGTGCCTGGAGTGTAGGGCGGACAGGGGTGGTTGGAAACACCATATATTTT
few	TRBV4-1	TRBJ2-3	TRBD2	CASSPLYRDYARDTQYF	TGCGCCAGCAGTCCTCTGTACCGGGACTACGCTAGAGATACGCAGTATTTT
-	TRBV28	TRBJ1-4	-	CASSVTGTTNEKLFF	TGTGCCAGCAGCGTAACAGGGACGACTAATGAAAAACTGTTTTTT
-	TRBV6-6	TRBJ2-6	TRBD2	CASSLAGGSGANVLTF	TGTGCCAGCAGTCTAGCGGGGGGCTCTGGGGCCAACGTCCTGACTTTC
-	TRBV5-8	TRBJ1-1	-	CASSQEYSGVKAFF	TGTGCCAGCAGCCAGGAATATTCGGGGGTCAAAGCTTTCTTT
-	TRBV11-3	TRBJ1-2	-	CASSDGDEGYTF	TGTGCCAGCTCCGATGGAGACGAGGGCTACACCTTC
-	TRBV27	TRBJ2-1	TRBD2	CASSTLSGGSYNEQFF	TGTGCCAGCAGTACCCTCTCGGGCGGGAGTTACAATGAGCAGTTCTTC
-	TRBV5-1	TRBJ2-5	TRBD1	CASSLGQAETQYF	TGCGCCAGCAGTTTAGGACAGGCAGAGACCCAGTACTTC
-	TRBV5-1	TRBJ2-7	TRBD2	CASSLLGEGLGEQYF	TGCGCCAGCAGCTTACTGGGGGAGGGGCTCGGCGAGCAGTACTTC
once	TRBV6-1	TRBJ1-1	TRBD1	CASSLRGRGTEAFF	TGTGCCAGCAGTCTCAGGGGGCGGGGCACTGAAGCTTTCTTT
few	TRBV10-3	TRBJ1-1	TRBD1	CAISGGMNTEAFF	TGTGCCATCTCAGGGGGGATGAACACTGAAGCTTTCTTT